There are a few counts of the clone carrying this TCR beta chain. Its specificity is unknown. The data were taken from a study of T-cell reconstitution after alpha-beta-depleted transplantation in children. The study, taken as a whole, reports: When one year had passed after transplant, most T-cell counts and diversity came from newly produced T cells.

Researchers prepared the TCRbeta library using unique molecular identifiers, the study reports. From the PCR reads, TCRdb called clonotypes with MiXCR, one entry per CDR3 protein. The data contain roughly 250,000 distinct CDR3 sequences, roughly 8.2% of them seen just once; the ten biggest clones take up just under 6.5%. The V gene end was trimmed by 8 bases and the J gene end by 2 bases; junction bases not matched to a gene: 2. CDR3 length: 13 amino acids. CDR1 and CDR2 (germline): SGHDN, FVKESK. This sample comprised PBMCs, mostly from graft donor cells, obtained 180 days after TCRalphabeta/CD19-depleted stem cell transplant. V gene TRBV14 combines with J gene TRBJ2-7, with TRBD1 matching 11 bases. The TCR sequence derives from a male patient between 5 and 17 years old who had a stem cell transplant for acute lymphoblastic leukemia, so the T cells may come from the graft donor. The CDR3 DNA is TGTGCCAGCGGACAGGGGGCCACCTACGAGCAGTACTTC. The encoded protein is CASGQGATYEQYF.